This entry describes one TCR beta chain. Its antigen is still unknown. This sample stems from a study of cytomegalovirus exposure and HLA in healthy donors. Trimming cost V 6 bases and J 4 bases; bases outside gene matches: 8. Germline lookup yields CDR1 LNHDA and CDR2 SQIVND (reference sequence). The CDR3 covers 15 residues. Primers included in the PCR were 60 Vbeta and 13 Jbeta primers. Authors' processing steps: The count from a later analysis was some 80 million unique TCR beta chains, 9 million to 12 million of them shared. Here immunoSEQ multiplex PCR was the method, and the copy in TCRdb shows in-frame clones only, minus some. That table is the source of V, J and clone size, and D and trimming were worked out from the DNA. The sample totals about 67,000 clones. The study's findings and limits: A missense DCLRE1C variant was associated with V- and J-gene trimming of TCR beta chains in a later analysis, and an independent cohort replicated the association. In a later analysis, the majority of CMV-associated beta chains seemingly showed HLA restriction.

The V gene is TRBV19, the J gene TRBJ1-5; TRBD1 matches 8 bases. Sequencing was performed on PBMCs. The source is a woman aged 25 to 39 in good health and CMV-seronegative. The CDR3 DNA is TGTGCCAGTAGGACGACAGGGGCGCAAAATCAGCCCCAGCATTTT. This translates into CASRTTGAQNQPQHF.